The present T cell receptor (beta chain) was sequenced within a study of early stage breast cancer tumors. V lost 0 bases, J lost 0 bases, and 24 bases lay in between. This CDR3 has 20 residues. Study-wide points: Compared with adjacent normal breast tissue, tumors showed 2 to 2.5-fold greater T cell density and higher clonality.

Libraries were prepared by immunoSEQ multiplex PCR; TCRdb keeps only in-frame clonotypes and omits some of them. The sample shows about 51,000 clones, 78% of them seen only once. Worth noting for this clone: Its antigen remains unknown.

This sequence joins TRBV23-1 and TRBJ2-7, with a possible D match to TRBD2 (5 bases). TRBV23-1 is classed as an ORF, of uncertain function. The source is a person aged 40-50 years with breast cancer. Sequencing was carried out using blood. The CDR3 DNA is TGCGCCAGCAGTCAATCGTCCCCAGCGGATGGGCGGCCGAGCTCCTACGAGCAGTACTTC. Its translation is CASSQSSPADGRPSSYEQYF.